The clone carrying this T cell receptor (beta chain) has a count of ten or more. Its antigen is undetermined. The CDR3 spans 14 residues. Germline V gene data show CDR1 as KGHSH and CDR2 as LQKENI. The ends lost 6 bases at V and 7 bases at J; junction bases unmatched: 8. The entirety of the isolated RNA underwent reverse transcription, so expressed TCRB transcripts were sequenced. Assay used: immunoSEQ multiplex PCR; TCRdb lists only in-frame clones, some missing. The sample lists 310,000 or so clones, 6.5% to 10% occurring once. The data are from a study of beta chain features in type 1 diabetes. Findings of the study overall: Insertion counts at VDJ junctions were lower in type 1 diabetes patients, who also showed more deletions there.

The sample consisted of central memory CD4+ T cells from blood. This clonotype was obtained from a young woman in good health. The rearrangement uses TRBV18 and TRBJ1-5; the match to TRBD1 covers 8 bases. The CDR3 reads CASSSGTGEQPQHF. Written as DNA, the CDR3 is TGTGCCAGCTCCTCCGGGACAGGCGAGCAGCCCCAGCATTTT.